The entry that follows covers one T cell receptor beta chain sequence. The same CDR3 also results from other DNA sequences found in this sample. CDR3 length: 15 amino acids. V shed 0 bases, J shed 10 bases, and the junction held 4 bases outside the gene matches. Germline CDR1 is SGHRS and CDR2 is YFSETQ. The sample comes from a study of control samples from healthy donors and cancer patients. Generated by immunoSEQ multiplex PCR, the TCRdb table keeps only in-frame clones and is missing some. The sample yields roughly 50,000 clones, around 94% seen once. The sample comprised blood. The gene calls are TRBV5-1 and TRBJ1-6; 10 bases line up with TRBD1. The receptor was derived from a young man in good health. DNA for the CDR3: TGCGCCAGCAGCTTGGGGGGACAGGGGCGGTCACCCCTCCACTTT. Translating gives CASSLGGQGRSPLHF.